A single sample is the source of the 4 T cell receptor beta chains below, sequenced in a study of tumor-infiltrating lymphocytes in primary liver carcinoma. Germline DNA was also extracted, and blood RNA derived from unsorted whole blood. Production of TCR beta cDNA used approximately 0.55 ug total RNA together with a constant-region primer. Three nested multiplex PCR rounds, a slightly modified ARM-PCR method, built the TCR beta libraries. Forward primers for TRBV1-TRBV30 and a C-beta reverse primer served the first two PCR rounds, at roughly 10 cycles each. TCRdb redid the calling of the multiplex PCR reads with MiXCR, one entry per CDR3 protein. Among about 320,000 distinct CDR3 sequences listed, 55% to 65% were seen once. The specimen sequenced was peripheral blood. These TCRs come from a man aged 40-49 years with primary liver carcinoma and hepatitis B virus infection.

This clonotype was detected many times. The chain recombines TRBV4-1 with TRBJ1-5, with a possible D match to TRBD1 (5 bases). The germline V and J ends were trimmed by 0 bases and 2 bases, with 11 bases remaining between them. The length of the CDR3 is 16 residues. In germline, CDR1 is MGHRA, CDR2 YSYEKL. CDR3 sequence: CASSQDSGRRNQPQHF. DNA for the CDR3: TGCGCCAGCAGCCAAGATTCGGGGCGCCGCAATCAGCCCCAGCATTTT.

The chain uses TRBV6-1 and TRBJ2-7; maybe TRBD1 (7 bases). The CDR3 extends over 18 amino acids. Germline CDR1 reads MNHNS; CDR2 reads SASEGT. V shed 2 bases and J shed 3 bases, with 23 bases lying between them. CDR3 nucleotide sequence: TGTGCCAGCAGTGAAATCTGGGGAGAACAGGGGAGGAACTACGAGCAGTACTTC. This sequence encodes CASSEIWGEQGRNYEQYF.

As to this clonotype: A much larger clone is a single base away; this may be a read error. CDR3 amino acids: CASSKREGSPLHF. The CDR3 nucleotides are TGCGCCAGCAGCAAGAGGGAGGGTTCACCCCTCCACTTT. J is TRBJ1-6 and V is TRBV4-1; D gene ambiguous. The CDR3 length is 13 residues. The V gene's germline CDR1 is MGHRA and CDR2 YSYEKL. V was cut by 5 bases and J by 9 bases, with 11 bases left in between.

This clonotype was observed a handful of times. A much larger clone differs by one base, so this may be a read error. In nucleotides, the CDR3 is TGCGCCAGCAACCTCGGACAGGGCACAGATACGCAGTATTTT. It yields the protein CASNLGQGTDTQYF. This chain connects TRBV4-1 to TRBJ2-3; 7 nucleotides line up with TRBD1. Unmatched junction bases numbered 5, after V lost 7 bases and J lost 1 base. Germline-derived CDR1 and CDR2 are MGHRA and YSYEKL. The CDR3 spans 14 residues.